These 20 T cell receptor beta chains were sequenced from one sample in a study of identical twins. TCRdb reanalysed the 5' RACE reads using MiXCR and keeps one entry per CDR3 protein. The sample carries around 220,000 distinct CDR3 sequences, about 14% recorded once. The source material was memory (CD45RO+) T cells sorted from blood. These TCRs come from a woman aged 18-29 years in good health.

The sample holds a few counts of this clonotype. The chain is built from TRBV5-1 and TRBJ2-1; 8 nucleotides align to TRBD1. The length of the CDR3 is 12 residues. V dropped 4 bases and J dropped 12; count of bases not matched to a gene: 6. Looked up from germline, CDR1 is SGHRS and CDR2 is YFSETQ. The CDR3 is CASSPGQGVQFF. DNA of the CDR3: TGCGCCAGCAGCCCAGGACAGGGAGTGCAGTTCTTC.

This clonotype was seen a few times. The chain links TRBV6-5 to TRBJ1-5; D is perhaps TRBD1 (5 bases). Germline CDR1 and CDR2: MNHEY and SVGAGI. V was shortened by 2 bases and J by 6 bases, with 17 bases between the two germline ends. CDR3 size: 16 residues. The CDR3: CASSYPAWGTIQPQHF. Written as DNA, the CDR3 is TGTGCCAGCAGTTACCCCGCGTGGGGGACGATTCAGCCCCAGCATTTT.

The chain carries TRBV30 and TRBJ2-4, with a possible D match to TRBD1 (6 bases). From germline, CDR1 is GTSNPN and CDR2 SVGIG (reference sequence). Trimming pared 0 bases from V and 3 bases from J, leaving 12 bases between. There are 15 residues in the CDR3. CDR3 region: CAWSVVLTGKNIQYF. In DNA, the CDR3 is TGTGCCTGGAGTGTAGTATTGACAGGCAAAAACATTCAGTACTTC.

Many counts were recorded for this clonotype. The rearrangement links TRBV2 to TRBJ2-1; the D call may be TRBD1 or TRBD2 (5 bases each). Trimming removed 6 bases at V and 4 bases at J, with 13 bases between. CDR1 is SNHLY, CDR2 FYNNEI, per germline. CDR3 size: 14 residues. The CDR3 loop is CASRRGREYNEQFF. The CDR3 bases are TGTGCCAGCAGGAGGGGTCGGGAATACAATGAGCAGTTCTTC.

This clonotype was seen ten or more times. The chain recombines TRBV5-1 with TRBJ2-5; 7 positions match TRBD1. Looked up from germline, CDR1 is SGHRS and CDR2 is YFSETQ. This CDR3 contains 15 residues. J gave up 3 bases and V 2 bases, and 7 bases lay outside the gene matches. The DNA of the CDR3 is TGCGCCAGCAGCTTTTTTATGACAGGGAAAGAGACCCAGTACTTC. Residues: CASSFFMTGKETQYF.

This clonotype was detected ten times or more. The gene calls are TRBV10-3 and TRBJ2-1, with 10 bases fitting TRBD2. Germline trimming cut 8 bases from V and 7 bases from J; bases unmatched to any gene: 8. The CDR3 runs 14 residues. CDR1 is ENHRY and CDR2 is SYGVKD in the germline V gene. The CDR3 loop is CAIGSSGSVNEQFF. The CDR3 region has the DNA TGTGCCATCGGGTCTAGCGGGAGTGTAAATGAGCAGTTCTTC.

This chain uses TRBV6-1 with TRBJ2-3; D possibly uses TRBD1 or TRBD2 (5 bases each). The CDR3 has 13 amino acids. V lost 9 bases, J lost 0 bases, and 10 bases lay in between. In germline, CDR1 is MNHNS, CDR2 SASEGT. CDR3 sequence: CARGRGSTDTQYF. In nucleotides, the CDR3 is TGTGCCAGGGGACGGGGAAGCACAGATACGCAGTATTTT.

The table lists this clonotype with many counts. The rearrangement joins TRBV11-2 to TRBJ2-1; 14 bases agree with TRBD2. CDR3 length: 15 amino acids. Germline CDR1 and CDR2: SGHAT and FQNNGV. The J segment lost 8 bases and the V segment lost 5 bases, leaving 5 bases of the junction unmatched. The CDR3 sequence: CASSPWTSGGYEQFF. The CDR3 nucleotides read TGTGCCAGCAGCCCCTGGACTAGCGGGGGGTATGAGCAGTTCTTC.

The chain employs TRBV9 and TRBJ1-5; TRBD1 is a possible D gene (6 bases). This CDR3 region has 14 residues. In germline, CDR1 is SGDLS, CDR2 YYNGEE. The ends were cut back, 4 bases at V and 4 bases at J, with 12 bases in the middle. CDR3 sequence (DNA): TGTGCCAGCAGCCCCCCAGGGGATAATCAGCCCCAGCATTTT. Its translation: CASSPPGDNQPQHF.

At least ten counts were recorded for this clonotype. The genes are TRBV24-1 and TRBJ2-1; tentatively, D is TRBD1 or TRBD2 (5 bases each). The CDR3 sequence is 15 residues long. Trimming took off 3 bases at V and 7 bases at J, with 15 bases between the two ends. Germline V gene data show CDR1 as KGHDR and CDR2 as SFDVKD. CDR3 sequence: CATSDGRGGWNEQFF. CDR3 nucleotides: TGTGCCACCAGTGATGGACGGGGCGGTTGGAATGAGCAGTTCTTC.

The V gene is TRBV29-1, the J gene TRBJ2-3; D may match TRBD1 or TRBD2 (5 bases each). Trimming pared 3 bases from V and 0 bases from J, leaving 13 bases between. The V gene's germline CDR1 is SQVTM and CDR2 ANQGSEA. The CDR3 sequence is 15 residues long. This CDR3 is CSVDEGQRSTDTQYF. The CDR3 bases are TGCAGCGTTGACGAGGGGCAAAGGAGCACAGATACGCAGTATTTT.

This clonotype was seen a few times. The V and J genes are TRBV11-3 and TRBJ2-1; TRBD1 matches at 9 bases. V gave up 2 bases and J gave up 3 bases; unmatched junction bases: 2. CDR1 is SGHNT, CDR2 YENEEA, per germline. The CDR3 length is 15 residues. The CDR3 loop is CASSLRGQGYNEQFF. DNA for the CDR3: TGTGCCAGCAGCTTACGGGGACAGGGCTACAATGAGCAGTTCTTC.

The chain joins TRBV4-1 to TRBJ2-1; D unclear. Germline values: CDR1 MGHRA, CDR2 YSYEKL. The CDR3 runs to 16 residues. V was cut by 0 bases and J by 8 bases, with 17 bases left in between. CDR3 nucleotide sequence: TGCGCCAGCAGCCAAGATTACCCCCCGCGGATCGATGAGCAGTTCTTC. Its translation is CASSQDYPPRIDEQFF.

A single count supports this clonotype. The rearrangement uses TRBV2 and TRBJ1-5; maybe TRBD1 (5 bases). Trimming left V 3 bases short and J 6 bases short, with 15 bases between. Germline CDR1 SNHLY, CDR2 FYNNEI. This CDR3 has 15 amino acids. The CDR3 nucleotides read TGTGCCAGCAGTGATTCGGGGGTTAGGGGTCAGCCCCAGCATTTT. Translated, it gives CASSDSGVRGQPQHF.

The rearrangement links TRBV2 to TRBJ2-1; D is perhaps TRBD2 (6 bases). The CDR3 is 15 amino acids. CDR1 is SNHLY and CDR2 is FYNNEI in the germline V gene. Trimming took off 7 bases at V and 4 bases at J, with 17 bases between the two ends. The CDR3 protein is CASTALASSYNEQFF. The CDR3 region has the DNA TGTGCCAGCACAGCGCTAGCGTCCTCTTACAATGAGCAGTTCTTC.

This clonotype was recorded a few times. The chain is built from TRBV15 and TRBJ2-7; 11 nucleotides agree with TRBD2. Germline lookup yields CDR1 LNHNV and CDR2 YYDKDF (reference sequence). V lost 0 bases to trimming and J lost 3 bases; unmatched junction nucleotides: 4. The CDR3 contains 16 residues. CDR3 sequence: CATSRDHTSGGYEQYF. CDR3 DNA: TGTGCCACCAGCAGAGATCATACTAGCGGGGGCTACGAGCAGTACTTC.

This clonotype was found once. The genes are TRBV29-1 and TRBJ1-2, with 11 bases matching TRBD1. The CDR3 is 15 amino acids. Trimming took 2 bases from V and 0 from J; bases not matched to a gene: 2. Germline loops: CDR1 SQVTM, CDR2 ANQGSEA. In DNA, the CDR3 is TGCAGCGTTGAAAAGGGACAGGGGGCTAACTATGGCTACACCTTC. Translating it yields CSVEKGQGANYGYTF.

This chain uses TRBV5-1 with TRBJ2-2, with D tentatively TRBD2 (5 bases). CDR3 length: 13 amino acids. Germline CDR1 SGHRS, CDR2 YFSETQ. CDR3 bases: TGCGCGTCCGACGAGGGGAACACCGGGGAGCTGTTTTTT. Its translation is CASDEGNTGELFF.

This chain connects TRBV29-1 to TRBJ1-2, with D hard to call. V lost 4 bases, J lost 5 bases, and 11 bases lay in between. Germline V gives CDR1 SQVTM, CDR2 ANQGSEA. The CDR3 extends over 12 amino acids. The CDR3: CSVGTELYGYTF. In nucleotides, the CDR3 is TGCAGCGTTGGGACGGAGCTTTATGGCTACACCTTC. Based on the CDR3 plus reference TRBV29-1 and TRBJ1-2, the full variable domain is SAVISQKPSRDICQRGTSLTIQCQVDSQVTMMFWYRQQPGQSLTLIATANQGSEATYESGFVIDKFPISRPNLTFSTLTVSNMSPEDSSIYLCSVGTELYGYTFGSGTRLTVV.

This clonotype was seen more than once but under ten times. The chain uses TRBV29-1 and TRBJ2-7; TRBD2 matches 7 bases. J gave up 6 bases and V 3 bases, and 11 bases lay outside the gene matches. Germline lookup yields CDR1 SQVTM and CDR2 ANQGSEA. The CDR3 is 14 amino acids. For the CDR3, the DNA is TGCAGCGTTGAGGGAGGGCAGGGAATCAGCGAGCAGTACTTC. It encodes CSVEGGQGISEQYF.